By proportion, the clone carrying this TCR beta chain is medium-sized (0.01 to 0.1%). This sample was included in a study of naive and memory T cell subsets. For blood and skin samples, reverse transcription used TCR alpha and beta constant primers. In TCRdb, the 5' RACE reads were re-called with MiXCR into one record per CDR3 protein. This table has 25,000 to 30,000 distinct CDR3 sequences, approximately 24% appearing once. Adult healthy volunteers gave 2.5 ml peripheral blood for whole-blood RNA. The library had UMIs added by 3' ligation of an oligonucleotide to TCR cDNA. Input was about 1 to 1,100 ng of DNase-treated total RNA without cell sorting. The V gene's germline CDR1 is KGHSH and CDR2 LQKENI. The CDR3 spans 12 residues. Trimming pared 6 bases from V and 7 bases from J, leaving 10 bases between.

The sequence was obtained from a female donor in good health. The gene calls are TRBV18 and TRBJ2-1; possible D gene TRBD2, 5 bases. The chain's CDR3 is CASSYTRNEQFF. The CDR3 bases are TGTGCCAGCTCGTACACTAGAAATGAGCAGTTCTTC.